This note documents a single TCR beta chain sequence. Possible read error: a much larger clone is one base away. These data are taken from a study of molecular identifiers for immune sequencing clone quantification. Previously described methods and listed TCR primers were used for bulk TCR libraries. TCRdb used MiXCR to reprocess the PCR reads, holding one entry per CDR3 protein. This table holds 75,000 to 95,000 distinct CDR3 sequences, 25% found once. The V gene's germline CDR1 is LGHNA and CDR2 YSLEER. This CDR3 comprises 14 residues. V usage is TRBV4-3 and J usage is TRBJ2-7; D might be TRBD2 (6 bases). The receptor's source is a human donor in good health. Some libraries in this study had Jurkat cell RNA spiked in. What was sequenced was naive CD8+ T cells from blood, with Jurkat cell RNA spiked in. Subset reported: FACS-sorted CD8+CD4-CCR7+CD45RA+ naive T cells. The CDR3 region has the DNA TGCGCCAGCAACCAAGAAGGACTACTCTACGAGCAGTACTTC. Translated, it gives CASNQEGLLYEQYF.